A single T cell receptor beta chain is shown here with its context. Its antigen is as yet unknown. An end of the junction does not agree with germline; a read error may underlie this. Generation of TCR beta libraries employed quantitative 5'-RACE incorporating molecular barcodes. One entry per CDR3 protein, called by TCRdb with MiXCR from the 5' RACE reads. The sample yields roughly 250,000 distinct CDR3 sequences, around 7.8% seen once. This CDR3 is built from 14 residues. Germline CDR1 and CDR2: SQVTM and ANQGSEA. This entry is derived from a study of CD8 T cells in ankylosing spondylitis. Study-wide results and caveats: In reactive arthritis synovial fluid and blood, some motif variants had been reported before. As reported, disease-linked clones showed significant enrichment in matched ankylosing spondylitis synovial fluid. Among TCR beta sequences, a motif of several highly homologous variants appeared characteristic of ankylosing spondylitis blood.

This sequence was found in a male donor with ankylosing spondylitis or in good health (not recorded which). The chain combines TRBV29-1 with TRBJ2-1; 11 nucleotides agree with TRBD1. Sequenced sample: blood, either unsorted or a sorted T cell fraction (not recorded which). The CDR3 here is CCVEGTGGYNEQFF. The CDR3 region has the DNA TGCTGCGTTGAAGGGACAGGGGGCTACAATGAGCAGTTCTTC.